These 22 T cell receptor beta chains originate from one sample sequenced in a study of blood T cell repertoires in COVID-19. Sequencing used immunoSEQ multiplex PCR; TCRdb keeps in-frame clones, though not all of them. The sample has about 150,000 clones, around 82% seen once. The sample was peripheral blood. The receptors were gathered from a woman in her 50s with acute or convalescent COVID-19.

The chain couples TRBV4-3 to TRBJ1-4, with TRBD1 matching 9 bases. Unmatched junction bases numbered 4, after V lost 4 bases and J lost 4 bases. The CDR3 totals 15 residues. Germline V gene lookup returns CDR1 LGHNA and CDR2 YSLEER. The CDR3: CASSLTGGSNEKLFF. As DNA, the CDR3 is TGCGCCAGCAGCCTTACAGGGGGCAGTAATGAAAAACTGTTTTTT.

V and J are TRBV28 and TRBJ1-5, with D uncertain. V gave up 6 bases and J gave up 0 bases, with 15 bases separating them. Germline V gene sequence: CDR1 MDHEN, CDR2 SYDVKM. The CDR3 is made up of 16 amino acids. In nucleotides, the CDR3 is TGTGCCAGCAGCCCCGGCGGAGGGTTTAGCAATCAGCCCCAGCATTTT. Protein: CASSPGGGFSNQPQHF.

The chain links TRBV6-5 to TRBJ1-4, with D perhaps TRBD1 (5 bases). Germline V gives CDR1 MNHEY, CDR2 SVGAGI. V lost 3 bases and J lost 7, with 15 bases in between. The length of the CDR3 is 15 residues. Here the CDR3 DNA reads TGTGCCAGCAGTTATTCCCTGCAGGGCAGTGAAAAACTGTTTTTT. The encoded protein is CASSYSLQGSEKLFF.

The rearrangement uses TRBV7-2 and TRBJ2-2, with D perhaps matching TRBD1 (5 bases). Trimming took off 5 bases at V and 1 base at J, with 17 bases between the two ends. Looked up from germline, CDR1 is SGHTA and CDR2 is FQGNSA. The CDR3 loop spans 17 amino acids. DNA of the CDR3: TGTGCCAGCAGCCCTAGGGGTGGCCCCTTGAACACCGGGGAGCTGTTTTTT. This gives the protein CASSPRGGPLNTGELFF. Drawing the rest from reference TRBV7-2 and TRBJ2-2, the complete variable domain is GAGVSQSPSNKVTEKGKDVELRCDPISGHTALYWYRQSLGQGLEFLIYFQGNSAPDKSGLPSDRFSAERTGGSVSTLTIQRTQQEDSAVYLCASSPRGGPLNTGELFFGEGSRLTVL.

The rearrangement uses TRBV28 and TRBJ2-3, with TRBD1 matching over 10 bases. Germline CDR1 reads MDHEN; CDR2 reads SYDVKM. The CDR3 has 15 residues. The J segment lost 2 bases and the V segment lost 6 bases, leaving 5 bases of the junction unmatched. CDR3 bases: TGTGCCAGCAGCGTCGGGACAGGGGTCACAGATACGCAGTATTTT. Translating it yields CASSVGTGVTDTQYF.

The chain joins TRBV6-1 to TRBJ1-5; D is uncertain. The CDR3 is made up of 16 amino acids. Germline V gene lookup returns CDR1 MNHNS and CDR2 SASEGT. V lost 1 base to trimming and J lost 0 bases, with 10 bases between them. The CDR3 DNA follows: TGTGCCAGCAGTGAAGTTTCGGGGTATAGCAATCAGCCCCAGCATTTT. The encoded protein is CASSEVSGYSNQPQHF.

The chain carries TRBV7-2 and TRBJ1-2; the match to TRBD1 covers 8 bases. V lost 3 bases to trimming and J lost 7 bases; unmatched junction nucleotides: 16. Germline CDR1 and CDR2: SGHTA and FQGNSA. This CDR3 has 17 residues. The CDR3 here is CASSLVLTQGASGGYTF. The DNA for the CDR3 is TGTGCCAGCAGCTTGGTCCTGACGCAGGGGGCTTCGGGTGGCTACACCTTC.

The chain employs TRBV7-3 and TRBJ1-2, with 7 nucleotides matching TRBD1. The J segment lost 5 bases and the V segment lost 4 bases, leaving 10 bases of the junction unmatched. This CDR3 has 15 residues. Germline V CDR1 and CDR2: SGHTA, FQGTGA. The CDR3 DNA reads as TGTGCCAGCAGCTCATCCGGGACAGTGGAGTATGGCTACACCTTC. Translation: CASSSSGTVEYGYTF. Combining the CDR3 with reference TRBV7-3 and TRBJ1-2 gives the whole variable domain GAGVSQTPSNKVTEKGKYVELRCDPISGHTALYWYRQSLGQGPEFLIYFQGTGAADDSGLPNDRFFAVRPEGSVSTLKIQRTERGDSAVYLCASSSSGTVEYGYTFGSGTRLTVV.

Only a few counts were recorded for this clone. The V gene is TRBV5-6, the J gene TRBJ1-5; TRBD1 matches at 11 bases. CDR1 and CDR2 from the germline V gene are SGHDT and YYEEEE. Germline trimming cut 3 bases from V and 5 bases from J; bases unmatched to any gene: 1. CDR3 length equals 14 residues. In DNA, the CDR3 is TGTGCCAGCAGCTGGACAGGGGGCGATCAGCCCCAGCATTTT. Translating gives CASSWTGGDQPQHF.

CDR3 DNA: TGTGCCAGCAGCCGGGGACAGATTAATGAAAAACTGTTTTTT. This encodes CASSRGQINEKLFF. The V and J genes are TRBV5-6 and TRBJ1-4, with 7 bases that match TRBD1. CDR1 is SGHDT and CDR2 is YYEEEE in the germline V gene. CDR3 size: 14 residues. Unmatched junction bases numbered 4, after V lost 4 bases and J lost 4 bases.

In its sample, this clone was seen a few times. CDR3 residues: CASSLQGQTGELFF. The CDR3, as DNA: TGTGCCAGCAGCTTACAGGGTCAGACCGGGGAGCTGTTTTTT. The chain carries TRBV7-2 and TRBJ2-2; weak D call: TRBD1 (5 bases). This CDR3 comprises 14 residues. V was clipped by 2 bases and J by 5 bases, with 9 bases between them. Per the germline V gene, CDR1 is SGHTA and CDR2 is FQGNSA. Full variable domain (missing parts from reference TRBV7-2 and TRBJ2-2): GAGVSQSPSNKVTEKGKDVELRCDPISGHTALYWYRQSLGQGLEFLIYFQGNSAPDKSGLPSDRFSAERTGGSVSTLTIQRTQQEDSAVYLCASSLQGQTGELFFGEGSRLTVL.

The rearrangement links TRBV28 to TRBJ2-3; 8 positions match TRBD2. CDR1 is MDHEN, CDR2 SYDVKM, per germline. Trimming cost V 8 bases and J 3 bases; bases outside gene matches: 7. The CDR3 runs to 14 residues. As DNA, the CDR3 is TGTGCCAGCTCGCGGGCGGGGGGTACAGATACGCAGTATTTT. Protein product: CASSRAGGTDTQYF.

The J gene is TRBJ2-2, the V gene TRBV4-2; D possibly corresponds to TRBD1 (6 bases). CDR1 and CDR2 from the germline V gene are LGHNA and YNFKEQ. Trimming stripped 1 base from V and 4 bases from J, with 13 bases between. This CDR3 region has 16 residues. The CDR3 region has the DNA TGTGCCAGCAGCCAAGGCCTGGGGGCGGGCACCGGGGAGCTGTTTTTT. It yields the protein CASSQGLGAGTGELFF.

The V call is TRBV20-1, the J call TRBJ2-5; D perhaps matches TRBD2 (6 bases). Germline V gene sequence: CDR1 DFQATT, CDR2 SNEGSKA (reference sequence). The CDR3 runs to 16 residues. V dropped 3 bases and J dropped 0 bases, with 17 bases sitting between them. Here the CDR3 reads CSASIQPLAYQETQYF. Here the CDR3 DNA reads TGCAGTGCTAGTATTCAACCTCTAGCGTACCAAGAGACCCAGTACTTC.

The gene calls are TRBV5-4 and TRBJ1-1; possibly TRBD1 for D (6 bases). CDR1 and CDR2 from the germline V gene are SGHNT and YYREEE (reference sequence). V was shortened by 0 bases and J by 2 bases, with 14 bases between the two germline ends. The length of the CDR3 is 16 residues. CDR3: CASSLGPPTGNTEAFF. The DNA for the CDR3 is TGTGCCAGCAGCTTGGGCCCCCCGACAGGTAACACTGAAGCTTTCTTT.

This clone was seen a handful of times. This chain links TRBV7-2 with TRBJ2-7, with TRBD2 matching over 7 bases. CDR1 SGHTA and CDR2 FQGNSA come from the germline V gene. V was pared by 5 bases and J by 3 bases, with 4 bases of the junction left unmatched. The CDR3 has 13 amino acids. CDR3 in amino acids: CASSRLADYEQYF. CDR3 sequence (DNA): TGTGCCAGCAGCCGCCTAGCGGACTACGAGCAGTACTTC.

This chain's CDR3 is CASSPLTGAERSPLHF. DNA of the CDR3: TGTGCCAGCTCACCACTCACAGGGGCAGAAAGGTCACCCCTCCACTTT. The gene calls are TRBV18 and TRBJ1-6, with TRBD1 matching over 7 bases. V lost 1 base, J lost 10 bases, and 10 bases stayed unmatched. This CDR3 spans 16 amino acids. CDR1 KGHSH and CDR2 LQKENI come from the germline V gene. The whole variable domain, remainder taken from reference TRBV18 and TRBJ1-6, is NAGVMQNPRHLVRRRGQEARLRCSPMKGHSHVYWYRQLPEEGLKFMVYLQKENIIDESGMPKERFSAEFPKEGPSILRIQQVVRGDSAAYFCASSPLTGAERSPLHFGNGTRLTVT.

The chain employs TRBV20-1 and TRBJ1-4; D is possibly TRBD1 (5 bases). The CDR3 totals 11 residues. V was clipped by 8 bases and J by 5 bases, with 9 bases between them. Germline V gene data show CDR1 as DFQATT and CDR2 as SNEGSKA (reference sequence). This chain's CDR3 is CSFSGNEKLFF. The CDR3 nucleotides are TGCAGTTTTTCAGGGAATGAAAAACTGTTTTTT.

The chain joins TRBV20-1 to TRBJ2-5; D gene uncertain. This CDR3 is built from 13 residues. Trimming shortened V by 5 bases and J by 1 base, and 11 bases separated the two germline ends. In germline, CDR1 is DFQATT, CDR2 SNEGSKA (reference sequence). In nucleotides, the CDR3 is TGCAGTGCTGGTGATATCGGCCAAGAGACCCAGTACTTC. Translation gives CSAGDIGQETQYF.

J is TRBJ1-6 and V is TRBV4-3; 7 bases fit TRBD1. Germline loops: CDR1 LGHNA, CDR2 YSLEER. V shed 0 bases, J shed 6 bases, and the junction held 5 bases outside the gene matches. The CDR3 runs to 16 residues. CDR3 protein: CASSQETGVGNSPLHF. Here the CDR3 DNA reads TGCGCCAGCAGCCAAGAAACAGGGGTAGGTAATTCACCCCTCCACTTT.

The genes are TRBV9 and TRBJ2-7; perhaps TRBD1 as D (7 bases). The germline V gene has CDR1 SGDLS and CDR2 YYNGEE. CDR3 length equals 16 residues. V lost 1 base, J lost 2 bases, and 16 bases lay in between. The CDR3 sequence: CASSVRGGTETYEQYF. CDR3 DNA sequence: TGTGCCAGCAGCGTACGGGGCGGGACAGAGACCTACGAGCAGTACTTC.

This chain uses TRBV6-2 or TRBV6-3 with TRBJ2-3, with a tentative D call TRBD2 (5 bases). V was clipped by 2 bases and J by 4 bases, with 13 bases between them. CDR1 is MNHEY and CDR2 is SVGEGT in the germline V gene. The CDR3 contains 15 residues. The CDR3 here is CASSYEGFRADTQYF. Written as DNA, the CDR3 is TGTGCCAGCAGTTACGAGGGTTTTAGGGCAGATACGCAGTATTTT.